This T cell receptor beta chain is drawn from a study of blood T cells in healthy people across ages. With a J-beta primer mix and a sample-barcoded 5' primer, a second PCR ran about 6 to 11 cycles. TCRdb re-called the 5' RACE reads with MiXCR, one entry per CDR3 protein. The data hold roughly 700,000 distinct CDR3 sequences, with approximately 25% observed a single time. This clonotype came up many times. The CDR3 contains 15 residues. From germline, CDR1 is LGHNA and CDR2 YSLEER. V was pared by 0 bases and J by 3 bases, with 12 bases between. These sequences were also reported in another study, on T cells of mothers and their children. That report notes: The authors added sample barcodes and 2-4 random nucleotides using the M1S primer of the second PCR.

This TCR was sampled from a boy aged 10-17 years in good health. The source material was blood. This rearrangement joins TRBV4-3 to TRBJ2-7; TRBD1 is a possible D gene (5 bases). The CDR3 spells CASSQEGQGSYEQYF. CDR3 DNA sequence: TGCGCCAGCAGCCAAGAAGGGCAGGGAAGCTACGAGCAGTACTTC.